These 4 T cell receptor beta chains were sequenced from one sample in a study of T cell responses to AZD1222 COVID-19 vaccine. The repertoire was sequenced with immunoSEQ multiplex PCR; TCRdb's copy has only in-frame clones and lacks some. The table shows under 150,000 clones, with roughly 93% occurring only once. The source was peripheral blood, collected 28 days after the second AZD1222 dose. These receptors were obtained from an adult who received the AZD1222 COVID-19 vaccine.

The CDR3 region is CASSHPHTDTQYF. The DNA of the CDR3 is TGTGCCAGCAGCCACCCCCACACAGATACGCAGTATTTT. The chain recombines TRBV3-1 (or the pseudogene TRBV3-2) with TRBJ2-3, with unresolved D. This CDR3 comprises 13 residues. V lost 3 bases and J lost 2, with 6 bases in between. The germline V gene has CDR1 LGHDT and CDR2 YNNKEL (reference sequence).

This clone occurred once. The chain couples TRBV11-2 to TRBJ1-1; perhaps TRBD1 as D (6 bases). This CDR3 comprises 13 residues. Germline assignment: CDR1 SGHAT and CDR2 FQNNGV. The germline V and J ends were trimmed by 2 bases and 4 bases, with 8 bases remaining between them. The CDR3 DNA reads TGTGCCAGCAGCTTAACAGGGCGCACTGAAGCTTTCTTT. Its protein product is CASSLTGRTEAFF.

The rearrangement links TRBV7-3 to TRBJ2-6, with D tentatively TRBD2 (5 bases). The CDR3 is made up of 13 amino acids. CDR1 is SGHTA and CDR2 is FQGTGA in the germline V gene. The V end lost 8 bases, the J end lost 6 bases, and 11 bases lay between the germline ends. CDR3 in DNA: TGTGCCAGCGGACTCGATCCGGCCAACGTCCTGACTTTC. The encoded protein is CASGLDPANVLTF. Full variable domain (outside the CDR3, taken from reference TRBV7-3 and TRBJ2-6): GAGVSQTPSNKVTEKGKYVELRCDPISGHTALYWYRQSLGQGPEFLIYFQGTGAADDSGLPNDRFFAVRPEGSVSTLKIQRTERGDSAVYLCASGLDPANVLTFGAGSRLTVL.

This clone was observed once. The gene calls are TRBV18 and TRBJ1-2; no clear D. The length of the CDR3 is 14 residues. Deletions cut 2 bases from V and 4 bases from J, with 11 bases between. Germline loops: CDR1 KGHSH, CDR2 LQKENI. The CDR3 DNA is TGTGCCAGCTCACCAAGGAGTGGCCCCTATGGCTACACCTTC. It codes for CASSPRSGPYGYTF. The whole variable domain, remainder taken from reference TRBV18 and TRBJ1-2, is NAGVMQNPRHLVRRRGQEARLRCSPMKGHSHVYWYRQLPEEGLKFMVYLQKENIIDESGMPKERFSAEFPKEGPSILRIQQVVRGDSAAYFCASSPRSGPYGYTFGSGTRLTVV.